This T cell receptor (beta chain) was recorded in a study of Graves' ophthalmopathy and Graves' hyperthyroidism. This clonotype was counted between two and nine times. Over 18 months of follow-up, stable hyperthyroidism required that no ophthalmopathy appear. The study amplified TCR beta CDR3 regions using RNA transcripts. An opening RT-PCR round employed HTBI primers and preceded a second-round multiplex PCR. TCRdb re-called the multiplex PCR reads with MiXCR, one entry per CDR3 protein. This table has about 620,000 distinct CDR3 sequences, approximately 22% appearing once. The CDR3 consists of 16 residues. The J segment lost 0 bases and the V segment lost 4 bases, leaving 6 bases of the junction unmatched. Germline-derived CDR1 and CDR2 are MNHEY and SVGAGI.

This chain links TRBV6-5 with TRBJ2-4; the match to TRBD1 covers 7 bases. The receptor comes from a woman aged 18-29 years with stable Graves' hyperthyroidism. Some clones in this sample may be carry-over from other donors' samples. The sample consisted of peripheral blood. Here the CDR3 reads CASSFTGDLAKNIQYF. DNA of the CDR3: TGTGCCAGCAGTTTCACAGGGGACCTAGCCAAAAACATTCAGTACTTC.